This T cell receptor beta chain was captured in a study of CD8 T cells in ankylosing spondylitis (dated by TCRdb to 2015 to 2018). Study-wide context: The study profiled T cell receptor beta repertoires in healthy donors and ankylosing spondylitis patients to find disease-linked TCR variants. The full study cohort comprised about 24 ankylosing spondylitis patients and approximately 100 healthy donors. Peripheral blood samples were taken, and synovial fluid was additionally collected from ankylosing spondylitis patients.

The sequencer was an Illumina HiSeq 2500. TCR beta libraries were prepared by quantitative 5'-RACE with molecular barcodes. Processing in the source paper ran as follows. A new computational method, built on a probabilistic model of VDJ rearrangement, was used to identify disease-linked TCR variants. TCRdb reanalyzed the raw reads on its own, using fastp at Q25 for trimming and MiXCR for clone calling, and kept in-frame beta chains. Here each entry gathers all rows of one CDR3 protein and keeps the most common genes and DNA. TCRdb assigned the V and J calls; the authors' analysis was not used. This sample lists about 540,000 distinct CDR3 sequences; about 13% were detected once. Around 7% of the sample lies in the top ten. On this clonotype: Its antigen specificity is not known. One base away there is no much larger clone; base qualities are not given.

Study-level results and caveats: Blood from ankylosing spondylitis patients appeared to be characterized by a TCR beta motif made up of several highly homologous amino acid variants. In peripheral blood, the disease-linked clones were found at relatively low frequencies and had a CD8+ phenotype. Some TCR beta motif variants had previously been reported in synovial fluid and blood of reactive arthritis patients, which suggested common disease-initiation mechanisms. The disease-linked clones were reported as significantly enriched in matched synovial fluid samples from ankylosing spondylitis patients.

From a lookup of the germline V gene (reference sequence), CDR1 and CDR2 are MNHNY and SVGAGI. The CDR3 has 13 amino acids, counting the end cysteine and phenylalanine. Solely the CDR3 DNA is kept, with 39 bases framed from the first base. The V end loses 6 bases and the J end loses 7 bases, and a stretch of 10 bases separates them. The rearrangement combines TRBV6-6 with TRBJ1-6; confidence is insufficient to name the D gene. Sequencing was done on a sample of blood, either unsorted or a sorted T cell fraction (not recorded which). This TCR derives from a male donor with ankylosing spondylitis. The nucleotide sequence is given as TGTGCCAGCAGAAAGACGGACAATTCACCCCTCCACTTT. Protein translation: CASRKTDNSPLHF.